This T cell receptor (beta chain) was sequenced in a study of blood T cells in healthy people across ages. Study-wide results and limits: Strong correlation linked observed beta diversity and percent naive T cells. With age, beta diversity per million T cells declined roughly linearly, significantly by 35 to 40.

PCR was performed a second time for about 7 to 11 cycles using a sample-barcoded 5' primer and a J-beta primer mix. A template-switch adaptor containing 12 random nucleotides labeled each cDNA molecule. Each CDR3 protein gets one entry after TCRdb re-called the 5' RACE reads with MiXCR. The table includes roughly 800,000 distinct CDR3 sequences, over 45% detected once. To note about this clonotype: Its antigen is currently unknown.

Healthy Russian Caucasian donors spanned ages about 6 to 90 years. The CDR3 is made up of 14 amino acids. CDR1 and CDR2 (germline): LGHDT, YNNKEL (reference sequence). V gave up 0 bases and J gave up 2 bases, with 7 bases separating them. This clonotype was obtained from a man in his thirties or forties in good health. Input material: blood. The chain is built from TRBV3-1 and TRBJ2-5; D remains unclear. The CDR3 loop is CASSQDTIQETQYF. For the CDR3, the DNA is TGTGCCAGCAGCCAAGATACTATTCAAGAGACCCAGTACTTC.